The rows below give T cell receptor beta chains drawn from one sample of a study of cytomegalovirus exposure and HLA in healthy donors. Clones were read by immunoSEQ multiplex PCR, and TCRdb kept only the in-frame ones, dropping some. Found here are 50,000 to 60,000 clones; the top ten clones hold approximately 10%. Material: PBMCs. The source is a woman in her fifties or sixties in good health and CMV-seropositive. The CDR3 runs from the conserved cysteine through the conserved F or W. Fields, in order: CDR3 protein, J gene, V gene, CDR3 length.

CDR3: CASSELFGQGFQPQHF; J: TRBJ1-5; V: TRBV10-2; length: 16
CDR3: CASSLSGTSGYTF; J: TRBJ1-2; V: TRBV28; length: 13
CDR3: CASSPDRDQAFF; J: TRBJ1-1; V: TRBV5-1; length: 12
CDR3: CASRDFRGNEQFF; J: TRBJ2-1; V: TRBV5-1; length: 13
CDR3: CASSLGLAGPYEQYF; J: TRBJ2-7; V: TRBV5-1; length: 15
CDR3: CASSLAYGYTF; J: TRBJ1-2; V: TRBV7-9; length: 11
CDR3: CASSSRGEMNTEAFF; J: TRBJ1-1; V: TRBV7-9; length: 15
CDR3: CASSPNRVAKNIQYF; J: TRBJ2-4; V: TRBV7-2; length: 15
CDR3: CASSLGQASNQPQHF; J: TRBJ1-5; V: TRBV5-8; length: 15
CDR3: CASSSQQGFAYGYTF; J: TRBJ1-2; V: TRBV5-1; length: 15
CDR3: CASSLDGSTDTQYF; J: TRBJ2-3; V: TRBV7-9; length: 14
CDR3: CASSQELGQSYGYTF; J: TRBJ1-2; V: TRBV4-3; length: 15
CDR3: CASSYSSPGYGYTF; J: TRBJ1-2; V: TRBV6-5; length: 14
CDR3: CASRFVGQSNQPQHF; J: TRBJ1-5; V: TRBV12-2; length: 15
CDR3: CATSRDYGEWGNQPQHF; J: TRBJ1-5; V: TRBV15; length: 17
CDR3: CASTSGEGTQYF; J: TRBJ2-3; V: TRBV9; length: 12
CDR3: CASSYAGQQETQYF; J: TRBJ2-5; V: TRBV7-7; length: 14
CDR3: CASSSGGANYGYTF; J: TRBJ1-2; V: TRBV7-2; length: 14
CDR3: CASSVVQARSTNTGELFF; J: TRBJ2-2; V: TRBV9; length: 18
CDR3: CASSGEGGGQGGFPSYEQYF; J: TRBJ2-7; V: TRBV5-1; length: 20
CDR3: CASSQGGGWFPQNTEAFF; J: TRBJ1-1; V: TRBV13; length: 18
CDR3: CAWSAPPGKLFNQPQHF; J: TRBJ1-5; V: TRBV30; length: 17
CDR3: CASTLTGGMNTEAFF; J: TRBJ1-1; V: TRBV19; length: 15
CDR3: CASSGTGTLEAFF; J: TRBJ1-1; V: TRBV6-5; length: 13
CDR3: CASSFGQSSTEAFF; J: TRBJ1-1; V: TRBV5-1; length: 14
CDR3: CASSLGLNNLQPQHF; J: TRBJ1-5; V: TRBV7-2; length: 15
CDR3: CASSLGGTGGHEQYF; J: TRBJ2-7; V: TRBV11-2; length: 15
CDR3: CASIWGMAGVLDTQYF; J: TRBJ2-3; V: TRBV2; length: 16
CDR3: CASSIEAGTGAYEQYF; J: TRBJ2-7; V: TRBV19; length: 16
CDR3: CASSDGSLQPTYEQYF; J: TRBJ2-7; V: TRBV2; length: 16
CDR3: CASSLRRGANYGYTF; J: TRBJ1-2; V: TRBV7-2; length: 15
CDR3: CASSQGQGLAGGTTGELFF; J: TRBJ2-2; V: TRBV14; length: 19
CDR3: CASFTAGRDTEAFF; J: TRBJ1-1; V: TRBV7-9; length: 14
CDR3: CASSSLTANTEAFF; J: TRBJ1-1; V: TRBV6-5; length: 14
CDR3: CASSESPGKAFF; J: TRBJ1-1; V: TRBV2; length: 12
CDR3: CASSRSGQTLGGYTF; J: TRBJ1-2; V: TRBV7-2; length: 15
CDR3: CASRQGLMNTEAFF; J: TRBJ1-1; V: TRBV6-5; length: 14
CDR3: CASSSERGGEALNLAKNIQYF; J: TRBJ2-4; V: TRBV4-1; length: 21
CDR3: CASSPHGPETQYF; J: TRBJ2-5; V: TRBV27; length: 13
CDR3: CASSEVGRSSGNTIYF; J: TRBJ1-3; V: TRBV10-1; length: 16
CDR3: CASSIEQITDTQYF; J: TRBJ2-3; V: TRBV19; length: 14
CDR3: CASSISLAASSYEQYF; J: TRBJ2-7; V: TRBV19; length: 16
CDR3: CAISDRGETQYF; J: TRBJ2-5; V: TRBV10-3; length: 12
CDR3: CASSLLPSSGNTIYF; J: TRBJ1-3; V: TRBV5-1; length: 15
CDR3: CASKGEGIHGYTF; J: TRBJ1-2; V: TRBV10-1; length: 13
CDR3: CASSLLTGRGGRSFF; J: TRBJ1-1; V: TRBV28; length: 15
CDR3: CASSITGKNQPQHF; J: TRBJ1-5; V: TRBV19; length: 14
CDR3: CASSPPVHEQFF; J: TRBJ2-1; V: TRBV7-9; length: 12
CDR3: CASSLESQGTSLLYGYTF; J: TRBJ1-2; V: TRBV5-6; length: 18
CDR3: CASSLAGSGSYEQYF; J: TRBJ2-7; V: TRBV5-4; length: 15
CDR3: CASSQDPRERYNEQFF; J: TRBJ2-1; V: TRBV4-2; length: 16